This TCR beta chain was identified in a study of blood T cell repertoires in COVID-19. The wider study: T cells, B-cell-depleted T cells, or PBMCs supplied cDNA or gDNA.

Generated by immunoSEQ multiplex PCR, the TCRdb table keeps only in-frame clones and is missing some. The sample includes around 100,000 clones, around 86% of them seen just once. This CDR3 is built from 16 residues. CDR1 LGHDT and CDR2 YNNKEL come from the germline V gene (reference sequence). V lost 0 bases, J lost 4 bases, and 10 bases lay in between. The sequence was obtained from a man in his sixties with COVID-19, enrolled during active disease. The material sequenced was peripheral blood. The chain carries TRBV3-1 (or the pseudogene TRBV3-2) and TRBJ1-6; D uncertain. The CDR3: CASSQDGRGYNSPLHF. The CDR3 nucleotides read TGTGCCAGCAGCCAAGATGGAAGAGGGTATAATTCACCCCTCCACTTT.